This T cell receptor beta chain was sequenced during a study of blood T cell repertoires in COVID-19. On the study more broadly: Sites across the United States, Italy and Spain contributed samples from acute and convalescent COVID-19. PBMCs, B-cell-depleted T cells, or T cells provided the cDNA or gDNA that made up the material.

Sequencing used immunoSEQ multiplex PCR; TCRdb keeps in-frame clones, though not all of them. The data hold roughly 190,000 clones, with approximately 91% observed a single time. Germline V gene lookup returns CDR1 MDHEN and CDR2 SYDVKM. Trimming removed 6 bases at V and 3 bases at J, with 6 bases between. The CDR3 totals 11 residues. Recovered status applied to Cohort 3 donors who had two consecutive negative PCRs. It also applied to those with clearance or with symptom resolution. The sequencing input was PBMCs or T cells enriched from blood (not recorded which). This TCR was recovered from a woman aged 18-35 years who had recovered from COVID-19. The chain has TRBV28 and TRBJ2-7; no reliable D call. The CDR3 loop reads CASSLRYEQYF. The CDR3 DNA sequence: TGTGCCAGCAGCCTCCGCTACGAGCAGTACTTC.